This entry lists 21 T cell receptor beta chains sequenced from one sample in a study of cytomegalovirus exposure and HLA in healthy donors. This PCR relied on a set of 60 Vbeta primers and 13 Jbeta primers. TCRdb keeps only in-frame clones here, not all; method: immunoSEQ multiplex PCR. The sample shows over 110,000 clones, 78% of them seen only once. The sequenced material came from PBMCs. The receptors were sampled from a woman aged 40-49 years in good health and CMV-seropositive.

This clone was seen many times. The chain links TRBV30 to TRBJ1-1, with D unresolved. CDR3 length: 12 amino acids. Germline V gene data show CDR1 as GTSNPN and CDR2 as SVGIG (reference sequence). Trimming cost V 3 bases and J 3 bases, with 8 bases left between them. Here the CDR3 DNA reads TGTGCCTGGAGAAGGCGGGACACTGAAGCTTTCTTT. It is translated as CAWRRRDTEAFF.

The chain employs TRBV27 and TRBJ2-2, with D possibly being TRBD1 (5 bases). V was cut by 4 bases and J by 6 bases, with 12 bases left in between. This CDR3 is built from 14 residues. Germline CDR1 reads MNHEY; CDR2 reads SMNVEV (reference sequence). Here the CDR3 reads CASSYQGYAGELFF. The CDR3 nucleotides are TGTGCCAGCAGTTATCAGGGTTACGCCGGGGAGCTGTTTTTT.

The chain is built from TRBV5-4 and TRBJ2-3; TRBD2 agrees at 10 bases. Germline CDR1 is SGHNT and CDR2 is YYREEE (reference sequence). V lost 2 bases, J lost 7 bases, and 7 bases stayed unmatched. The CDR3 loop spans 15 amino acids. CDR3 amino acids: CASSLAGGVFNTQYF. The CDR3 DNA reads as TGTGCCAGCAGCTTAGCGGGAGGGGTTTTCAATACGCAGTATTTT. The whole variable domain, filled in from reference TRBV5-4 and TRBJ2-3, reads ETGVTQSPTHLIKTRGQQVTLRCSSQSGHNTVSWYQQALGQGPQFIFQYYREEENGRGNFPPRFSGLQFPNYSSELNVNALELDDSALYLCASSLAGGVFNTQYFGPGTRLTVL.

CDR3 sequence: CASSEPTSGRYTQYF. The CDR3 DNA reads TGCGCCAGCAGCGAGCCGACTAGCGGGAGATATACGCAGTATTTT. This sequence joins TRBV5-1 and TRBJ2-3, with 12 bases aligning to TRBD2. Trimming cost V 4 bases and J 7 bases; bases outside gene matches: 7. The germline CDR1 and CDR2 sequences are SGHRS and YFSETQ. The CDR3 consists of 15 residues. Using reference TRBV5-1 and TRBJ2-3 for the parts outside the CDR3, the full variable domain is KAGVTQTPRYLIKTRGQQVTLSCSPISGHRSVSWYQQTPGQGLQFLFEYFSETQRNKGNFPGRFSGRQFSNSRSEMNVSTLELGDSALYLCASSEPTSGRYTQYFGPGTRLTVL.

The gene calls are TRBV27 and TRBJ1-1; D gene unclear. In germline, CDR1 is MNHEY, CDR2 SMNVEV (reference sequence). The CDR3 runs 14 residues. The ends were cut back, 1 base at V and 4 bases at J, with 10 bases in the middle. In DNA, the CDR3 is TGTGCCAGCAGTTTATACCGGGGTGGCACTGAAGCTTTCTTT. It is translated as CASSLYRGGTEAFF.

This clone was observed once. This chain joins TRBV2 and TRBJ2-5, with TRBD2 matching 7 bases. Germline V gene data show CDR1 as SNHLY and CDR2 as FYNNEI. The junction had 13 bases not matched to a gene; V was cut back by 8 bases and J by 4 bases. This CDR3 comprises 15 residues. CDR3 amino acids: CASGAGGRDGETQYF. DNA of the CDR3: TGTGCCAGCGGAGCTGGGGGGAGGGATGGAGAGACCCAGTACTTC.

This sequence joins TRBV29-1 and TRBJ2-1; 7 bases align to TRBD2. The CDR3 loop spans 13 amino acids. The V gene end was trimmed by 4 bases and the J gene end by 4 bases; junction bases not matched to a gene: 4. Germline CDR1 and CDR2: SQVTM and ANQGSEA. CDR3 in DNA: TGCAGCGTTGGGGCTAGCGGATACAATGAGCAGTTCTTC. It is translated as CSVGASGYNEQFF.

This chain joins TRBV7-9 and TRBJ1-4; 12 bases agree with TRBD1. The germline V gene encodes CDR1 SEHNR and CDR2 FQNEAQ (reference sequence). The CDR3 is 17 amino acids. The junction had 7 bases not matched to a gene; V was cut back by 3 bases and J by 5 bases. CDR3 region: CASSLAGTGGSNEKLFF. The CDR3 DNA is TGTGCCAGCAGCTTGGCCGGGACAGGGGGCTCGAATGAAAAACTGTTTTTT.

The chain carries TRBV6-5 and TRBJ2-5, with D perhaps TRBD2 (7 bases). The CDR3 spans 15 residues. Germline CDR1 and CDR2: MNHEY and SVGAGI. Trimming removed 4 bases from V and 1 base from J, with 13 bases in between. The DNA of the CDR3 is TGTGCCAGCAGTTCCCGGGGGGCCAGCCAAGAGACCCAGTACTTC. Residues: CASSSRGASQETQYF.

This clone came up once. The rearrangement uses TRBV5-1 and TRBJ2-7, with D possibly TRBD1 on 6 matching bases. This CDR3 has 14 amino acids. V was trimmed by 4 bases and J by 4 bases, leaving 15 bases between them. Germline CDR1 SGHRS, CDR2 YFSETQ. The CDR3: CASSLQGSQYEQYF. The CDR3 DNA follows: TGCGCCAGCAGCCTGCAGGGGTCCCAGTACGAGCAGTACTTC.

This clone was seen a handful of times. V is TRBV6-5 and J is TRBJ1-1, with D perhaps TRBD1 (5 bases). The CDR3 is 13 residues long. CDR1 is MNHEY and CDR2 is SVGAGI in the germline V gene. V was clipped by 7 bases and J by 1 base, with 10 bases between them. CDR3 sequence (DNA): TGTGCCAGCAATAACGGGGGGAACACTGAAGCTTTCTTT. This gives the protein CASNNGGNTEAFF.

In its sample, this clone was seen once. The chain uses TRBV6-5 and TRBJ2-3; a possible D gene is TRBD2 (6 bases). Germline V CDR1 and CDR2: MNHEY, SVGAGI. V lost 5 bases and J lost 2, with 11 bases in between. There are 14 residues in the CDR3. CDR3 amino acids: CASSRGDHTDTQYF. The DNA of the CDR3 is TGTGCCAGCAGTCGCGGGGATCACACAGATACGCAGTATTTT.

This clone has a handful of counts. This chain uses TRBV9 with TRBJ1-2; 7 bases match TRBD1. The CDR3 is made up of 14 amino acids. Trimming removed 3 bases from V and 7 bases from J; junction bases left unmatched: 9. Germline-derived CDR1 and CDR2 are SGDLS and YYNGEE. The CDR3 region is CASSGTRGSGGYTF. In nucleotides, the CDR3 is TGTGCCAGCAGCGGAACCAGGGGGTCAGGTGGCTACACCTTC.

This sequence joins TRBV6-5 and TRBJ1-1; maybe TRBD1 (5 bases). This CDR3 region has 15 residues. From germline, CDR1 is MNHEY and CDR2 SVGAGI. Trimming pared 2 bases from V and 5 bases from J, leaving 15 bases between. Here the CDR3 DNA reads TGTGCCAGCAGTTACGAAACCGGAAGGGGAACTGAAGCTTTCTTT. This sequence encodes CASSYETGRGTEAFF.

The rearrangement joins TRBV6-5 to TRBJ2-1; 9 nucleotides align to TRBD2. With V trimmed by 6 bases and J by 4 bases, 7 bases remained unmatched. The germline V gene has CDR1 MNHEY and CDR2 SVGAGI. The CDR3 runs 15 residues. CDR3 amino acids: CASRVAGVLYNEQFF. CDR3 bases: TGTGCCAGCAGAGTAGCGGGAGTTTTGTACAATGAGCAGTTCTTC.

This clone was detected a few times. The rearrangement joins TRBV5-6 to TRBJ2-5; 10 nucleotides agree with TRBD1. Per germline, CDR1 SGHDT and CDR2 YYEEEE. The ends lost 3 bases at V and 7 bases at J; junction bases unmatched: 3. This CDR3 is 13 amino acids long. The CDR3 protein is CASSWDRGRTQYF. The CDR3, as DNA: TGTGCCAGCAGCTGGGACAGGGGTCGGACCCAGTACTTC.

The gene calls are TRBV6-5 and TRBJ2-7; D not resolved. The CDR3 length is 11 residues. CDR1 MNHEY and CDR2 SVGAGI come from the germline V gene. The ends were cut back, 2 bases at V and 6 bases at J, with 5 bases in the middle. Here the CDR3 DNA reads TGTGCCAGCAGTTACGTCGGCGAGCAGTACTTC. It specifies CASSYVGEQYF.

The chain employs TRBV5-1 and TRBJ2-1; TRBD2 matches at 11 bases. The junction had 8 bases not matched to a gene; V was cut back by 4 bases and J by 5 bases. Per germline, CDR1 SGHRS and CDR2 YFSETQ. The CDR3 covers 16 residues. The CDR3 protein is CASSKIPGLADNEQFF. In DNA form, the CDR3 reads TGCGCCAGCAGCAAAATACCGGGACTAGCGGACAATGAGCAGTTCTTC.

This clone was found a few times. The junction does not match germline at one end; this may be a read error. This rearrangement joins TRBV18 to TRBJ2-1; D uncertain. The V gene's germline CDR1 is KGHSH and CDR2 LQKENI. The CDR3 runs 12 residues. CDR3 amino acids: CASSPPTGVTIF. For the CDR3, the DNA is TGTGCCAGCTCACCACCGACTGGCGTTACGATCTTC.

For this clone: The sample contains more than one DNA sequence encoding this CDR3. The chain joins TRBV10-1 to TRBJ1-5, with 9 bases lining up with TRBD1. Unmatched junction bases numbered 7, after V lost 4 bases and J lost 6 bases. Germline CDR1 WNHNN, CDR2 SYGVQD (reference sequence). CDR3 length: 15 amino acids. The CDR3 DNA is TGCGCCAGCAGTGGGGGACAGGGTACCTCTCAGCCCCAGCATTTT. Protein sequence: CASSGGQGTSQPQHF.

This clone was recorded only once. The junction shows a germline mismatch at one end, possibly a read error. The DNA of the CDR3 is TGTTCCAGCAGCTTAGAAGACGGGAAGAACGAGCAGTACTTC. Its translation is CSSSLEDGKNEQYF. The V call is TRBV7-9, the J call TRBJ2-7; a weak D match, TRBD2 (5 bases). CDR3 length: 14 residues. The germline V gene encodes CDR1 SEHNR and CDR2 FQNEAQ (reference sequence). The full variable domain, its missing parts supplied by reference TRBV7-9 and TRBJ2-7, is DTGVSQNPRHKITKRGQNVTFRCDPISEHNRLYWYRQTLGQGPEFLTYFQNEAQLEKSRLLSDRFSAERPKGSFSTLEIQRTEQGDSAMYLCSSSLEDGKNEQYFGPGTRLTVT.